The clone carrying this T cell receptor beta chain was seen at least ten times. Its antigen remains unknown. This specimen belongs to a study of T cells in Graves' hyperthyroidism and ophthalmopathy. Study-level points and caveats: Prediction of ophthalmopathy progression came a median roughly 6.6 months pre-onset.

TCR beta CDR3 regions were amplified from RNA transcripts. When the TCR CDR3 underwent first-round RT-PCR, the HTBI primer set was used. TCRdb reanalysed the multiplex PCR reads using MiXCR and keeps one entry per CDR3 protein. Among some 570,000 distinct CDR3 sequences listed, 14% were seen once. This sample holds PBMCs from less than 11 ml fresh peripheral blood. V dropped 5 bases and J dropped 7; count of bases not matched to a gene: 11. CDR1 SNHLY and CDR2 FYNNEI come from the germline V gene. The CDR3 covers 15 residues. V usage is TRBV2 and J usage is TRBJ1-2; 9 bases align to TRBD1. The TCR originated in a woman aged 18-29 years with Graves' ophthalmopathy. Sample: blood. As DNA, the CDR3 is TGTGCCAGCAGTAGCCCGGACAGGGGTTTGCGTGGCTACACCTTC. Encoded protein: CASSSPDRGLRGYTF.